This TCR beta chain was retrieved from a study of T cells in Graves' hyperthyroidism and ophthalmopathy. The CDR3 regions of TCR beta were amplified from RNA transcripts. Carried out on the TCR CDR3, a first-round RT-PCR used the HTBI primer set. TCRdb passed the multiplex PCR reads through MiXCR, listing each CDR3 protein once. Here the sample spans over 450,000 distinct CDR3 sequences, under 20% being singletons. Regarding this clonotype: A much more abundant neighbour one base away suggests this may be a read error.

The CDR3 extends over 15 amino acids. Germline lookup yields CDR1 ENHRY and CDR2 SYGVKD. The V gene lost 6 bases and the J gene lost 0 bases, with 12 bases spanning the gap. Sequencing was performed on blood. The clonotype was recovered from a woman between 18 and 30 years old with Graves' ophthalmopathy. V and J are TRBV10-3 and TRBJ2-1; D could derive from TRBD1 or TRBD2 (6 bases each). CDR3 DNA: TGTGCCATCAGCGGAGGGGGGAGCTCCTACAATGAGCAGTTCTTC. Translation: CAISGGGSSYNEQFF.